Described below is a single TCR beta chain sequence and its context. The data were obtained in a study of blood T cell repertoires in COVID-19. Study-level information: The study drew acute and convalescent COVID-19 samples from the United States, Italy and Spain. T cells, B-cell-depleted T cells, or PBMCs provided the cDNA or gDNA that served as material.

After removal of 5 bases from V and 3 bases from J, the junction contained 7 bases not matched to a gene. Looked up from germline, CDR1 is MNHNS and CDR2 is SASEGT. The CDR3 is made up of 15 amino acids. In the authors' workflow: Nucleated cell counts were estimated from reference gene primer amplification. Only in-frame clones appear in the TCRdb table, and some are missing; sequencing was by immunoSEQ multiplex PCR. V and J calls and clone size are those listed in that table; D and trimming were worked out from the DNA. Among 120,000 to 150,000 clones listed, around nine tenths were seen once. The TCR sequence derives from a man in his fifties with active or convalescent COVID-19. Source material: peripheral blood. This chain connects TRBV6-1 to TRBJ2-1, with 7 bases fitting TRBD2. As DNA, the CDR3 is TGTGCCAGCAGTTCTCGGGACTATCTCTACAATGAGCAGTTCTTC. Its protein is CASSSRDYLYNEQFF.